The clone carrying this TCR beta chain has a single count. CDR1 is SNHLY, CDR2 FYNNEI, per germline. There are 15 residues in the CDR3. V lost 4 bases and J 0 bases, leaving 11 bases between the germline ends. These data are taken from a study of control samples from healthy donors and cancer patients. TCRdb's table, derived via immunoSEQ multiplex PCR, lists solely in-frame clones and lacks some. The top ten clones hold approximately 11% of a sample with about 59,000 clones, around 87% of them seen once. This sequence joins TRBV2 and TRBJ2-3, with D uncertain. The TCR originated in an older woman with lung cancer. The material sequenced was PBMCs. The CDR3, as DNA: TGTGCCAGCAGTGTTGCGGCTCCTAGCACAGATACGCAGTATTTT. This gives the protein CASSVAAPSTDTQYF.